The 22 T cell receptor beta chains reported below all come from one sample, sequenced in a study of blood T cell repertoires in COVID-19. Data came from immunoSEQ multiplex PCR; TCRdb stores just in-frame clones and leaves some out. Altogether a few hundred thousand clones are present, around 89% being singletons, with the ten largest covering roughly 1%. The sample consisted of PBMCs or T cells enriched from blood (not recorded which). These receptors originate from a young man who had recovered from COVID-19.

This sequence joins TRBV7-6 and TRBJ2-5; 11 nucleotides match TRBD2. The germline gives CDR1 SGHVS, CDR2 FNYEAQ. The CDR3 runs 16 residues. Trimming removed 1 base from V and 3 bases from J; junction bases left unmatched: 4. CDR3 DNA sequence: TGTGCCAGCAGCTTAGAAGGTAGCGGGGGGGAAGAGACCCAGTACTTC. Amino acid sequence: CASSLEGSGGEETQYF.

The V and J genes are TRBV9 and TRBJ2-5; 10 bases line up with TRBD1. The V segment lost 0 bases and the J segment 4 bases; nucleotides outside the gene matches: 6. This CDR3 is 16 amino acids long. Germline loops: CDR1 SGDLS, CDR2 YYNGEE. CDR3 protein: CASSVGTGGFRETQYF. DNA for the CDR3: TGTGCCAGCAGCGTAGGGACAGGGGGTTTTCGAGAGACCCAGTACTTC.

This chain connects TRBV3-1 (or the pseudogene TRBV3-2) to TRBJ1-1; TRBD1 matches at 7 bases. The CDR3 length is 14 residues. Germline V CDR1 and CDR2: LGHDT, YNNKEL (reference sequence). After removal of 4 bases from V and 1 base from J, the junction contained 3 bases not matched to a gene. The CDR3 loop reads CASSPRGRNTEAFF. CDR3 bases: TGTGCCAGCAGCCCGAGGGGGCGGAACACTGAAGCTTTCTTT.

The CDR3 DNA reads TGCGCCAGCAGCACCGGGACAGCGGAAAAACTGTTTTTT. Amino acids: CASSTGTAEKLFF. The chain is built from TRBV5-1 and TRBJ1-4; 7 positions agree with TRBD1. The CDR3 spans 13 residues. The germline V gene encodes CDR1 SGHRS and CDR2 YFSETQ. With V trimmed by 4 bases and J by 8 bases, 5 bases remained unmatched.

V usage is TRBV11-3 and J usage is TRBJ2-5, with TRBD1 identical over 9 bases. The CDR3 has 17 residues. V trimming: 4 bases; J trimming: 5 bases; junction bases outside the gene matches: 14. The germline V gene encodes CDR1 SGHNT and CDR2 YENEEA. Written as DNA, the CDR3 is TGTGCCAGCAGCTCTGGACAGGGGATAAGTGGTCCGGAGACCCAGTACTTC. Amino acid sequence: CASSSGQGISGPETQYF.

The rearrangement uses TRBV7-8 and TRBJ1-6; 7 nucleotides align to TRBD1. In germline, CDR1 is SGHVS, CDR2 FQNEAQ. The CDR3 has 13 residues. Trimming cost V 2 bases and J 10 bases; bases outside gene matches: 2. This CDR3 reads CASSLQGDSPLHF. The CDR3 DNA is TGTGCCAGCAGCTTACAGGGGGACTCACCCCTCCACTTT.

The V call is TRBV3-1 (or the pseudogene TRBV3-2), the J call TRBJ2-5, with no clear D. In germline, CDR1 is LGHDT, CDR2 YNNKEL (reference sequence). The CDR3 contains 13 residues. The ends were cut back, 3 bases at V and 5 bases at J, with 10 bases in the middle. The DNA of the CDR3 is TGTGCCAGCAGCCACCGAGGTTCGGAGACCCAGTACTTC. Protein product: CASSHRGSETQYF.

The rearrangement uses TRBV7-3 and TRBJ2-1; TRBD1 agrees at 9 bases. The CDR3 is 14 amino acids. CDR1 SGHTA and CDR2 FQGTGA come from the germline V gene. The CDR3 loop reads CALGGGQGDLEQFF. In DNA form, the CDR3 reads TGTGCTTTAGGTGGGGGACAGGGTGACCTTGAGCAGTTCTTC.

The rearrangement links TRBV4-1 to TRBJ1-2; unclear D gene. V lost 1 base, J lost 0 bases, and 3 bases lay in between. Germline CDR1 MGHRA, CDR2 YSYEKL. The CDR3 totals 13 residues. The CDR3 reads CASSQAANYGYTF. The CDR3 nucleotides are TGCGCCAGCAGCCAAGCAGCTAACTATGGCTACACCTTC.

The rearrangement uses TRBV7-2 and TRBJ2-1; possibly TRBD2 for D (5 bases). V lost 5 bases to trimming and J lost 5 bases, with 16 bases between them. The germline CDR1 and CDR2 sequences are SGHTA and FQGNSA. The CDR3 has 15 residues. CDR3 sequence reads: CASSLRNAGHNEQFF. The CDR3 region has the DNA TGTGCCAGCAGCCTTCGGAATGCGGGCCACAATGAGCAGTTCTTC.

The chain joins TRBV6-5 to TRBJ1-6; D is undetermined. The V and J ends lost 6 bases and 9 bases respectively, with 15 bases between them. Germline V gene lookup returns CDR1 MNHEY and CDR2 SVGAGI. CDR3 length: 14 amino acids. CDR3 DNA: TGTGCCAGCAGCTCTGCCGGGAGAGCTTCACCCCTCCACTTT. Amino acids: CASSSAGRASPLHF.

The V gene is TRBV20-1, the J gene TRBJ1-1, with D maybe TRBD1 (5 bases). Germline lookup yields CDR1 DFQATT and CDR2 SNEGSKA (reference sequence). Trimming took off 3 bases at V and 10 bases at J, with 21 bases between the two ends. The CDR3 is 14 residues long. The CDR3 sequence is CSASVLSAGGGAFF. The CDR3, as DNA: TGCAGTGCTAGTGTGTTGTCCGCCGGGGGGGGAGCTTTCTTT.

V is TRBV2 and J is TRBJ1-4; D is possibly TRBD1 (6 bases). CDR3 size: 16 residues. Germline CDR1 reads SNHLY; CDR2 reads FYNNEI. V gave up 2 bases and J gave up 0 bases, with 10 bases separating them. The CDR3 spells CASSELQGSTNEKLFF. Written as DNA, the CDR3 is TGTGCCAGCAGTGAACTCCAGGGGTCAACTAATGAAAAACTGTTTTTT.

This CDR3 reads CASSYSQGVTEAFF. DNA of the CDR3: TGTGCCAGCAGTTACTCGCAGGGTGTCACTGAAGCTTTCTTT. The chain recombines TRBV6-5 with TRBJ1-1, with D possibly being TRBD1 (5 bases). Germline V gene lookup returns CDR1 MNHEY and CDR2 SVGAGI. CDR3 size: 14 residues. Deletions cut 0 bases from V and 4 bases from J, with 9 bases between.

The rearrangement uses TRBV2 and TRBJ2-7; D is ambiguous. The CDR3 has 11 amino acids. From germline, CDR1 is SNHLY and CDR2 FYNNEI. V lost 5 bases and J 4 bases, leaving 6 bases between the germline ends. The CDR3 sequence: CASSLRYEQYF. CDR3 bases: TGTGCCAGCAGTTTACGGTACGAGCAGTACTTC.

The CDR3 spells CASSDWGGNQPQHF. For the CDR3, the DNA is TGTGCCAGCAGTGATTGGGGGGGAAATCAGCCCCAGCATTTT. The chain combines TRBV6-1 with TRBJ1-5; the D gene is possibly TRBD1 (5 bases). The CDR3 is 14 residues long. Germline assignment: CDR1 MNHNS and CDR2 SASEGT. Trimming removed 3 bases from V and 4 bases from J, with 10 bases in between.

The table lists this clone with a count of one. The chain uses TRBV6-1 and TRBJ1-1; 10 bases are shared with TRBD1. Germline values: CDR1 MNHNS, CDR2 SASEGT. With V trimmed by 2 bases and J by 12 bases, 9 bases remained unmatched. The length of the CDR3 is 14 residues. The CDR3 protein is CASSESTGTGDTFF. The CDR3 DNA follows: TGTGCCAGCAGTGAAAGCACCGGGACAGGGGATACTTTCTTT.

This chain joins TRBV5-5 and TRBJ2-7, with 8 bases aligning to TRBD1. The V gene's germline CDR1 is SGHKS and CDR2 YYEKEE (reference sequence). V dropped 2 bases and J dropped 0; count of bases not matched to a gene: 1. CDR3 length: 14 residues. CDR3 nucleotides: TGTGCCAGCAGCTTCGGGACAGGCTCCTACGAGCAGTACTTC. Encoded protein: CASSFGTGSYEQYF.

This rearrangement joins TRBV5-1 to TRBJ2-7, with 7 bases aligning to TRBD1. The V segment lost 0 bases and the J segment 0 bases; nucleotides outside the gene matches: 6. In germline, CDR1 is SGHRS, CDR2 YFSETQ. CDR3 length: 16 residues. The CDR3 DNA reads TGCGCCAGCAGCTTGGGACGACAGGGAACCTCCTACGAGCAGTACTTC. Its translation: CASSLGRQGTSYEQYF.

The chain joins TRBV28 to TRBJ1-2, with TRBD1 matching 9 bases. The germline V gene has CDR1 MDHEN and CDR2 SYDVKM. The CDR3 spans 14 residues. With 4 bases clipped from V and 7 bases from J, the junction kept 7 bases outside the gene matches. This CDR3 is CASSWPDRGVGYTF. In DNA, the CDR3 is TGTGCCAGCAGTTGGCCGGACAGGGGAGTTGGCTACACCTTC.

This clone appeared many times. This chain joins TRBV28 and TRBJ1-5; D is unresolved. From germline, CDR1 is MDHEN and CDR2 SYDVKM. The ends were cut back, 3 bases at V and 4 bases at J, with 7 bases in the middle. The CDR3 extends over 13 amino acids. The CDR3 DNA follows: TGTGCCAGCAGTTTTCAGCGGAATCAGCCCCAGCATTTT. It encodes CASSFQRNQPQHF.

The rearrangement links TRBV2 to TRBJ1-4; perhaps TRBD1 as D (5 bases). This CDR3 has 15 residues. Trimming shortened V by 5 bases and J by 0 bases, and 10 bases separated the two germline ends. CDR1 and CDR2 from the germline V gene are SNHLY and FYNNEI. The DNA for the CDR3 is TGTGCCAGCAGTCTTGGACAAGCAACTAATGAAAAACTGTTTTTT. Translating gives CASSLGQATNEKLFF. Drawing the rest from reference TRBV2 and TRBJ1-4, the complete variable domain is EPEVTQTPSHQVTQMGQEVILRCVPISNHLYFYWYRQILGQKVEFLVSFYNNEISEKSEIFDDQFSVERPDGSNFTLKIRSTKLEDSAMYFCASSLGQATNEKLFFGSGTQLSVL.